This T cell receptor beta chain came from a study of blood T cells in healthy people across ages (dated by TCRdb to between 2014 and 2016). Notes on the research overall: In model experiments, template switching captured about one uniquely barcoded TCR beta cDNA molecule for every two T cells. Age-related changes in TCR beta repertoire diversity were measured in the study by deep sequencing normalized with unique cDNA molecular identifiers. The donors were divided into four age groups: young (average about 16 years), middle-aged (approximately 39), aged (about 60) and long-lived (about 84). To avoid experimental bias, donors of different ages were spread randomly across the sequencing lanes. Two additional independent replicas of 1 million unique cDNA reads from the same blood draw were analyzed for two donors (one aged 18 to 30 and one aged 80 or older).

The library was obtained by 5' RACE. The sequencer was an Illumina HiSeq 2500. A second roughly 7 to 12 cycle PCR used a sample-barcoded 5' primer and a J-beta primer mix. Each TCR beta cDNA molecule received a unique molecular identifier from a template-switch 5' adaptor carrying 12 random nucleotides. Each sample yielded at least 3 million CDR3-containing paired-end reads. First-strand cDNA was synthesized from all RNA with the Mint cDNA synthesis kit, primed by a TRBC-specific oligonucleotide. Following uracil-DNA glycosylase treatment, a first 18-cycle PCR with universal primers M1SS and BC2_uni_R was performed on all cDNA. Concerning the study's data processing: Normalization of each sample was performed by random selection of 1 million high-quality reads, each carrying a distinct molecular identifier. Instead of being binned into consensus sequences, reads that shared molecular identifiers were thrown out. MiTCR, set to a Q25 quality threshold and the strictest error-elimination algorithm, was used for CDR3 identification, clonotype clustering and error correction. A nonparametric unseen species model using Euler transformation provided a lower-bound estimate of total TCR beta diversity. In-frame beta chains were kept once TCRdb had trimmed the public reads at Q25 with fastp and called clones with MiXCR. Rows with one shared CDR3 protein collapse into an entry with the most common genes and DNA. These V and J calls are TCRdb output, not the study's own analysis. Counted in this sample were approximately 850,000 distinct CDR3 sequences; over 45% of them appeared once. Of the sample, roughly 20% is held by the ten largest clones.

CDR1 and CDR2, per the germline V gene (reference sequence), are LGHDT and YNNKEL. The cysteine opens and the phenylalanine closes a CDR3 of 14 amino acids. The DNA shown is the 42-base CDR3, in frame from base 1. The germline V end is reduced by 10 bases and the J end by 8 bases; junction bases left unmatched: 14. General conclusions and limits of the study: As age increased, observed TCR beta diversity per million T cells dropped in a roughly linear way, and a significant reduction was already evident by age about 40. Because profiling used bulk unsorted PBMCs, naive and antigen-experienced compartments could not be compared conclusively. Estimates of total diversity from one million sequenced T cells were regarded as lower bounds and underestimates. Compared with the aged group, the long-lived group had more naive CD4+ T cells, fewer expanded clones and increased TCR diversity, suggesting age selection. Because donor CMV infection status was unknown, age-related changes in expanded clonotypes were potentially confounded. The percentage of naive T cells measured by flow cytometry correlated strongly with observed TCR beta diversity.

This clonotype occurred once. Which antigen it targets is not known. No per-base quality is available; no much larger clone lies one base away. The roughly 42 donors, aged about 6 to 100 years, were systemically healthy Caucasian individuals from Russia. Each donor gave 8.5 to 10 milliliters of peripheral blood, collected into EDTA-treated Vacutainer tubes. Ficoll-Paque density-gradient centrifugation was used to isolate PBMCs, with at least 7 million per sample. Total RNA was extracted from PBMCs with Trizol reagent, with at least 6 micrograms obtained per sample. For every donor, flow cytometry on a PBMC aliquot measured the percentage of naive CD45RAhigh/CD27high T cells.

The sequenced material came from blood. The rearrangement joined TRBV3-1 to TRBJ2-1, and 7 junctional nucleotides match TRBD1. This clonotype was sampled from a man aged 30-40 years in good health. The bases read TGTGCCACCCAGCCAATCTTAGGGGGCCATGAGCAGTTCTTC. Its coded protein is CATQPILGGHEQFF.